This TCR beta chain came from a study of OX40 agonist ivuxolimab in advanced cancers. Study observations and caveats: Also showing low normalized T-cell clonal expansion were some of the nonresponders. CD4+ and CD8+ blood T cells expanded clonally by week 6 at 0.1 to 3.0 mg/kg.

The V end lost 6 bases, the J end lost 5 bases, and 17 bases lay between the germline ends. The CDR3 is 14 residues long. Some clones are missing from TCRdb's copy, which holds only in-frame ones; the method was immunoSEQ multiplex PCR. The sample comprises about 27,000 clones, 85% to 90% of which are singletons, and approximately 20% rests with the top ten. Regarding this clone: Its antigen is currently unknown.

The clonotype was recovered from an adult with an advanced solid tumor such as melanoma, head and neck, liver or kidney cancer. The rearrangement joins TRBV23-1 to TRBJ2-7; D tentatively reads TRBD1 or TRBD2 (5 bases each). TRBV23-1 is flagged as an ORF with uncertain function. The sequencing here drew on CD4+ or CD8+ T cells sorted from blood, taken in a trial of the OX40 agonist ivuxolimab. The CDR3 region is CASSPPGQNDEQYF. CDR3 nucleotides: TGCGCCAGCAGCCCCCCGGGGCAGAACGACGAGCAGTACTTC.